Below, one TCR beta chain is given with its context. The junction shows a germline mismatch at one end, possibly a read error. This record comes from a study of T cells in Graves' hyperthyroidism and ophthalmopathy. RNA transcripts were the template for amplifying TCR beta CDR3 regions. The HTBI primer set served for first-round RT-PCR of the TCR CDR3. TCRdb used MiXCR to reprocess the multiplex PCR reads, holding one entry per CDR3 protein. This repertoire shows roughly 100,000 distinct CDR3 sequences, roughly 44% found once; its top ten account for 26%. There are 13 residues in the CDR3. Germline V CDR1 and CDR2: SNHLY, FYNNEI.

Sequencing input: blood. The TCR sequence derives from a man between 35 and 55 years old with Graves' hyperthyroidism. This chain links TRBV2 with TRBJ1-1; D may be TRBD1 (5 bases). This CDR3 reads CASSSQVNTEALF. CDR3 nucleotides: TGTGCCAGTTCCTCACAGGTCAACACTGAAGCTCTATTT.